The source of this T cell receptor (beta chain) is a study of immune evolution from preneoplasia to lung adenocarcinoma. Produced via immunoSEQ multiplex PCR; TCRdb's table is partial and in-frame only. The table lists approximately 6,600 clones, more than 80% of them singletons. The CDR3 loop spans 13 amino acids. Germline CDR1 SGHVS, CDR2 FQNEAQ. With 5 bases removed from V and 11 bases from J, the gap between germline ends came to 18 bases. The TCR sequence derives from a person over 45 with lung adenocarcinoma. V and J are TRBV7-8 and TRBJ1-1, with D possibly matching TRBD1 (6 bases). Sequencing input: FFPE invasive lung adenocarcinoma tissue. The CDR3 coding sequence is TGTGCCAGCAGCCTTGGGGGCAACCGAGAGGCTTTCTTT. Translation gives CASSLGGNREAFF.